This entry describes one T cell receptor (beta chain). Its cognate antigen is unknown. This specimen belongs to a study of identical twins. Study results and caveats: Conclusions came from cross-sectional statistical analysis, not from following the same donors. For cord blood, abundant beta clonotypes had fewer insertions, unlike memory repertoires, which showed none.

TCRdb reprocessed the 5' RACE reads via MiXCR and lists one record per CDR3 protein. Here the sample spans 1.5 million to 2 million distinct CDR3 sequences, 25% to 35% being singletons. Input material: cord blood. This clonotype was obtained from a newborn girl in good health.

For the CDR3, the DNA is TGCGCCAGCAGCTCCTCGGGAGACGCAGATACGCAGTATTTT. Its protein is CASSSSGDADTQYF. This chain joins TRBV5-1 and TRBJ2-3; D might be TRBD2 (6 bases). Looked up from germline, CDR1 is SGHRS and CDR2 is YFSETQ. The CDR3 covers 14 residues. V was shortened by 3 bases and J by 4 bases, with 12 bases between the two germline ends.